This entry lists 20 T cell receptor beta chains sequenced from one sample in a study of blood T cell repertoires in COVID-19. Generated by immunoSEQ multiplex PCR, the TCRdb table keeps only in-frame clones and is missing some. The table records about 120,000 clones, 80% to 90% of them present only once. The sample consisted of peripheral blood. All receptors come from a man between 65 and 80 years old who had recovered from COVID-19.

The V gene is TRBV27, the J gene TRBJ2-7; 9 bases line up with TRBD2. Losses at the gene ends were 5 bases for V and 4 bases for J; bases not matched to a gene: 12. This CDR3 has 16 amino acids. Germline V CDR1 and CDR2: MNHEY, SMNVEV (reference sequence). The CDR3 DNA is TGTGCCAGCAGTCCACCGACTAGCGGTGGGGTATACGAGCAGTACTTC. Translated, it gives CASSPPTSGGVYEQYF.

The chain combines TRBV19 with TRBJ1-2; no clear D. Germline V gene sequence: CDR1 LNHDA, CDR2 SQIVND (reference sequence). V shed 7 bases and J shed 7 bases, with 16 bases lying between them. The CDR3 length is 13 residues. The CDR3 here is CASTQGGVFGYTF. CDR3 nucleotide sequence: TGTGCCAGTACCCAAGGCGGCGTTTTTGGCTACACCTTC.

In nucleotides, the CDR3 is TGTGCCATCACCTCCCCGGACAGGGGGAATGGCTACACCTTC. As protein: CAITSPDRGNGYTF. This chain links TRBV10-3 with TRBJ1-2, with 10 nucleotides matching TRBD1. The ends lost 7 bases at V and 6 bases at J; junction bases unmatched: 8. The CDR3 is made up of 14 amino acids. The germline V gene has CDR1 ENHRY and CDR2 SYGVKD.

The V gene is TRBV2, the J gene TRBJ2-1; tentative D call: TRBD2 (5 bases). The germline gives CDR1 SNHLY, CDR2 FYNNEI. The CDR3 totals 14 residues. V was clipped by 7 bases and J by 9 bases, with 19 bases between them. CDR3 DNA sequence: TGTGCCAGCATGAGAGGGCTAGAAAGGAGTGAGCAGTTCTTC. This translates into CASMRGLERSEQFF.

The chain carries TRBV20-1 and TRBJ2-5; no definite D call. Germline CDR1 and CDR2: DFQATT and SNEGSKA (reference sequence). This CDR3 is 11 amino acids long. V was pared by 3 bases and J by 5 bases, with 7 bases between. CDR3: CSARRLETQYF. DNA for the CDR3: TGCAGTGCTAGGCGGTTGGAGACCCAGTACTTC.

The chain carries TRBV5-1 and TRBJ1-2, with D possibly matching TRBD1 (5 bases). This CDR3 region has 14 residues. Germline V gene data show CDR1 as SGHRS and CDR2 as YFSETQ. The germline V and J ends were trimmed by 0 bases and 6 bases, with 12 bases remaining between them. CDR3 loop: CASSLAQGNDGYTF. In DNA form, the CDR3 reads TGCGCCAGCAGCTTGGCCCAGGGAAATGATGGCTACACCTTC.

The V call is TRBV7-9, the J call TRBJ2-5, with D possibly being TRBD1 (5 bases). This CDR3 comprises 15 residues. V lost 2 bases, J lost 2 bases, and 12 bases lay in between. From germline, CDR1 is SEHNR and CDR2 FQNEAQ (reference sequence). In nucleotides, the CDR3 is TGTGCCAGCAGCTTATGGGGCAGGACGCAAGAGACCCAGTACTTC. Its protein product is CASSLWGRTQETQYF.

The chain uses TRBV3-1 (or the pseudogene TRBV3-2) and TRBJ1-3, with D possibly matching TRBD1 (6 bases). Looked up from germline, CDR1 is LGHDT and CDR2 is YNNKEL (reference sequence). With 5 bases removed from V and 6 bases from J, the gap between germline ends came to 11 bases. CDR3 length: 13 residues. The CDR3 DNA reads as TGTGCCAGCAGCTCGCAGGGGACAAACACCATATATTTT. Residues: CASSSQGTNTIYF.

The J gene is TRBJ2-2, the V gene TRBV5-1; 7 bases agree with TRBD2. The ends lost 4 bases at V and 1 base at J; junction bases unmatched: 7. The V gene's germline CDR1 is SGHRS and CDR2 YFSETQ. This CDR3 spans 16 amino acids. The DNA for the CDR3 is TGCGCCAGCAGCCCCCTAAAGCGGGGGAACACCGGGGAGCTGTTTTTT. Translating it yields CASSPLKRGNTGELFF.

The chain has TRBV9 and TRBJ2-7; D perhaps matches TRBD2 (5 bases). With 0 bases removed from V and 3 bases from J, the gap between germline ends came to 10 bases. The CDR3 runs to 14 residues. CDR1 SGDLS and CDR2 YYNGEE come from the germline V gene. The CDR3 DNA reads as TGTGCCAGCAGCGTAGATCTCGGGGACTACGAGCAGTACTTC. This sequence encodes CASSVDLGDYEQYF.

The rearrangement links TRBV5-4 to TRBJ2-7, with a tentative D call TRBD2 (6 bases). Trimming stripped 3 bases from V and 2 bases from J, with 12 bases between. CDR3 length: 14 residues. The germline gives CDR1 SGHNT, CDR2 YYREEE (reference sequence). The CDR3 loop is CASSSGDSAYEQYF. As DNA, the CDR3 is TGTGCCAGCAGCTCGGGGGACTCAGCCTACGAGCAGTACTTC.

The chain has TRBV28 and TRBJ1-2, with TRBD1 identical over 9 bases. This CDR3 contains 14 residues. Trimming took 4 bases from V and 6 from J; bases not matched to a gene: 6. Germline V gene data show CDR1 as MDHEN and CDR2 as SYDVKM. The CDR3 here is CASSSLTGGNGYTF. CDR3 nucleotides: TGTGCCAGCAGTTCTTTGACAGGGGGGAATGGCTACACCTTC.

V and J are TRBV10-3 and TRBJ2-1; 10 bases align to TRBD2. Germline V gene data show CDR1 as ENHRY and CDR2 as SYGVKD. The ends lost 6 bases at V and 4 bases at J; junction bases unmatched: 6. The CDR3 is made up of 15 amino acids. CDR3 amino acids: CAIRSGAGGYNEQFF. In nucleotides, the CDR3 is TGTGCCATCAGGTCTGGAGCGGGAGGGTACAATGAGCAGTTCTTC.

J is TRBJ1-2 and V is TRBV7-6; weak D call: TRBD1 (5 bases). The CDR3 is made up of 14 amino acids. Trimming took off 5 bases at V and 3 bases at J, with 13 bases between the two ends. Germline V lookup: CDR1 SGHVS, CDR2 FNYEAQ. CDR3 amino acids: CASSPGGGDYGYTF. The DNA for the CDR3 is TGTGCCAGCAGCCCTGGCGGGGGTGACTATGGCTACACCTTC.

J is TRBJ1-1 and V is TRBV27; 8 bases match TRBD1. J was trimmed by 0 bases and V by 5 bases; bases with no gene match: 8. Per germline, CDR1 MNHEY and CDR2 SMNVEV (reference sequence). The CDR3 loop spans 16 amino acids. The CDR3 loop reads CASSKRGTGLNTEAFF. The CDR3 nucleotides are TGTGCCAGCAGTAAGAGGGGGACAGGACTGAACACTGAAGCTTTCTTT.

The CDR3 spells CATPPRDYNEQFF. The CDR3 nucleotides are TGTGCCACCCCCCCCAGGGACTACAATGAGCAGTTCTTC. V and J are TRBV24-1 and TRBJ2-1; tentative D call: TRBD1 (5 bases). Trimming shortened V by 9 bases and J by 3 bases, and 11 bases separated the two germline ends. The CDR3 length is 13 residues. The germline V gene has CDR1 KGHDR and CDR2 SFDVKD.

The rearrangement joins TRBV18 to TRBJ2-1; the D gene is possibly TRBD2 (5 bases). The CDR3 consists of 15 residues. The V and J ends lost 1 base and 0 bases respectively, with 7 bases between them. Germline CDR1 is KGHSH and CDR2 is LQKENI. CDR3 bases: TGTGCCAGCTCACCACAGAGCGGCTCCTACAATGAGCAGTTCTTC. This codes for CASSPQSGSYNEQFF.

The chain is built from TRBV30 and TRBJ1-6; TRBD1 matches 9 bases. Germline CDR1 GTSNPN, CDR2 SVGIG (reference sequence). The trim removed 8 bases at V and 7 bases at J, leaving 3 bases unmatched. This CDR3 region has 12 residues. CDR3 residues: CARGQGNSPLHF. CDR3 in DNA: TGTGCCCGCGGACAGGGGAATTCACCCCTCCACTTT.

This chain links TRBV7-3 with TRBJ1-2; D is unclear. CDR1 and CDR2 from the germline V gene are SGHTA and FQGTGA. The ends were cut back, 0 bases at V and 2 bases at J, with 10 bases in the middle. The CDR3 spans 15 residues. As DNA, the CDR3 is TGTGCCAGCAGCTTAACGGGCAGAGTAAACTATGGCTACACCTTC. It codes for CASSLTGRVNYGYTF.

The rearrangement joins TRBV9 to TRBJ2-1; 7 nucleotides align to TRBD2. The germline V gene encodes CDR1 SGDLS and CDR2 YYNGEE. V was pared by 7 bases and J by 7 bases, with 17 bases of the junction left unmatched. CDR3 size: 16 residues. The CDR3 DNA sequence: TGTGCCAGCTCCCTCAACATGAGAATGGGAGGGAATGAGCAGTTCTTC. It is translated as CASSLNMRMGGNEQFF. Based on the CDR3 plus reference TRBV9 and TRBJ2-1, the full variable domain is DSGVTQTPKHLITATGQRVTLRCSPRSGDLSVYWYQQSLDQGLQFLIQYYNGEERAKGNILERFSAQQFPDLHSELNLSSLELGDSALYFCASSLNMRMGGNEQFFGPGTRLTVL.